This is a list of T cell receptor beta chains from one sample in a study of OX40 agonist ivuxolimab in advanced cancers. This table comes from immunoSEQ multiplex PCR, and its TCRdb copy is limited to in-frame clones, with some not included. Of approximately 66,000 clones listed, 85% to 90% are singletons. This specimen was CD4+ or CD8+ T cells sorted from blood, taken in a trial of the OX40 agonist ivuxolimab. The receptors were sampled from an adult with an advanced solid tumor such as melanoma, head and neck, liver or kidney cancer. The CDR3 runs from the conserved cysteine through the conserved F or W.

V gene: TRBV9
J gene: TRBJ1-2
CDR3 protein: CASSVDPGGHGYTF

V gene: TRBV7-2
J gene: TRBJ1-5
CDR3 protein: CASSLQGTQPQHF

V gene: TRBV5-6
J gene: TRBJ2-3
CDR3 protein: CASSLAGGPGDTQYF

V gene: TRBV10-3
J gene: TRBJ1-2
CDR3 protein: CAISGSEAPYGYTF

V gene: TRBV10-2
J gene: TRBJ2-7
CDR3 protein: CASSYGKGRDEQYF

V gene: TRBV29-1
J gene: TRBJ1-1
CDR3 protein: CSVLKADTEAFF

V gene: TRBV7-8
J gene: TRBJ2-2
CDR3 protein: CASSLGSRKGNTGELFF

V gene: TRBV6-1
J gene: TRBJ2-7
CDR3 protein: CASRPLAGGTYEQYF

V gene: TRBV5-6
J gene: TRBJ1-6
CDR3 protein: CASSGGAGLNYNSPLHF

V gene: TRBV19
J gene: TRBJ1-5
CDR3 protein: CASSERQGNQPQHF

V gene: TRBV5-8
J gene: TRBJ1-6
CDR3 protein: CASSSPGGAPYNSPLHF

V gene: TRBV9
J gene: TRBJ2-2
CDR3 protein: CASSSPLAGVYTGELFF

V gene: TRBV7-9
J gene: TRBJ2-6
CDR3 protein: CASSLTGISGANVLTF

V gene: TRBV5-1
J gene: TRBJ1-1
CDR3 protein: CASSPSGRGMNTEAFF

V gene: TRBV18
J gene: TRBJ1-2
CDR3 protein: CASSDRDRGNYGYTF

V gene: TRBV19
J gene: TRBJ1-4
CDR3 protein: CASSGSGTGHEKLFF

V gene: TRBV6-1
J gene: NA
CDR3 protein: CASRRERTYEQYF

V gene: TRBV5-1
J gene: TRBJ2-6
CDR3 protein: CASSPVGYSGANVLTF

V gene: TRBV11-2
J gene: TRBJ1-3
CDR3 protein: CASNLGAGGSGNTIYF

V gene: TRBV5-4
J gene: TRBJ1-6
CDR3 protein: CASRQGARSPLHF

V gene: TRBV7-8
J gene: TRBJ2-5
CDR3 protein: CASSLGPTSGGEETQYF

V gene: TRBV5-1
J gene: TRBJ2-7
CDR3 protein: CASSLEEVRPRDEQYF

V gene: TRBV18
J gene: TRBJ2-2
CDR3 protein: CASSQPRPNTGELFF

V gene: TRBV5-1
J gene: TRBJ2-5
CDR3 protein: CASRASPQETQYF

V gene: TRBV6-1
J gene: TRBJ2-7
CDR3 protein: CASSRQGASREQYF

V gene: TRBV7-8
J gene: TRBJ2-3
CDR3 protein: CASSASGQGADTQYF

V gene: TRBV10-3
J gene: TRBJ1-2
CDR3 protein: CAIRELSGIYGYTF

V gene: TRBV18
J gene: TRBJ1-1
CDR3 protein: CASSRRRESNTEAFF

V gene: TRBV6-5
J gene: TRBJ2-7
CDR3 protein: CASSYDRGDLGEQYF

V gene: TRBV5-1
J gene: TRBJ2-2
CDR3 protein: CASSPEFRPTGELFF

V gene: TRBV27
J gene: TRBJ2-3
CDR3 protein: CASQGVEASGGLSTDTQYF

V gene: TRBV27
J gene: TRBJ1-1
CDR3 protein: CASSTGLLNTEAFF

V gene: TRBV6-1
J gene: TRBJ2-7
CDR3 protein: CASSRDRDAYEQYF

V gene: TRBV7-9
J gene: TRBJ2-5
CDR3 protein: CASSLGGVQETQYF

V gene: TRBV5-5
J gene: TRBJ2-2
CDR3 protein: CASSPLGTGELFF

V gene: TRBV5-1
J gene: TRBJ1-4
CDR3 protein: CASSWGGATNEKLFF

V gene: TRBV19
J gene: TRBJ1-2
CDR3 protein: CASSTNSPGRNYGYTF

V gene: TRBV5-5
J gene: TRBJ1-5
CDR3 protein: CASSIERENQPQHF

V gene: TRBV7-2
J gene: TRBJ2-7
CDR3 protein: CASTRGGRGYEQYF

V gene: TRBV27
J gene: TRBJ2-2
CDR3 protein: CASRPGGVNTGELFF

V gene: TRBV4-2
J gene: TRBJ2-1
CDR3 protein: CASSHLDRGPPFF

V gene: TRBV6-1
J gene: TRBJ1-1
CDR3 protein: CASSEQGRGRVF